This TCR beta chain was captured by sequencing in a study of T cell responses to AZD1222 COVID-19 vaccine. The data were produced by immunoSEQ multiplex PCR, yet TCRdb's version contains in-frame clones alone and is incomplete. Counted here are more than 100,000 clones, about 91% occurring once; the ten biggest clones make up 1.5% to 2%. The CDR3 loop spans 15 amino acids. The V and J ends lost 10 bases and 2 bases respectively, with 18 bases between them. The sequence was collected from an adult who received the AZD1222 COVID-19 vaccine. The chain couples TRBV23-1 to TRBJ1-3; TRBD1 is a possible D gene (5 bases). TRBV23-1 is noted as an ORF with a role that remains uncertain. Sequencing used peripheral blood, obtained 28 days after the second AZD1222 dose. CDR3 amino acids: CATESGVHTGNTIYF. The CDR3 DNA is TGCGCCACCGAGTCGGGGGTCCATACTGGAAACACCATATATTTT.